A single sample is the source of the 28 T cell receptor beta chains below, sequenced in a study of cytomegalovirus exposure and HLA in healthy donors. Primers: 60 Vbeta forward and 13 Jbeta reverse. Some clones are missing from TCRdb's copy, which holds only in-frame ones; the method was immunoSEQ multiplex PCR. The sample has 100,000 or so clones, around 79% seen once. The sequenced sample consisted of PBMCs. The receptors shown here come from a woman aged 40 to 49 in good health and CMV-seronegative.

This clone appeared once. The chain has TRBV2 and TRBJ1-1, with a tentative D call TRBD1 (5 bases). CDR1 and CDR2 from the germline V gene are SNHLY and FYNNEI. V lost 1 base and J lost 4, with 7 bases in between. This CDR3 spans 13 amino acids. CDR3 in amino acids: CASSEGGVTEAFF. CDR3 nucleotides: TGTGCCAGCAGTGAAGGGGGGGTCACTGAAGCTTTCTTT.

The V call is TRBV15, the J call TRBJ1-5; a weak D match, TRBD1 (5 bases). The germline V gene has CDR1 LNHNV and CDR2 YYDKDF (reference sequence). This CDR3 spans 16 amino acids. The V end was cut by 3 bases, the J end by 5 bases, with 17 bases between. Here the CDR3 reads CATSSLRGIEDQPQHF. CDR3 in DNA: TGTGCCACCAGCAGCCTAAGGGGAATAGAGGATCAGCCCCAGCATTTT.

CDR3 in DNA: TGTGCCAGCAGTTACAGCGGACCGAATGAAAAACTGTTTTTT. This codes for CASSYSGPNEKLFF. The chain uses TRBV6-5 and TRBJ1-4, with no clear D. CDR3 length: 14 residues. CDR1 MNHEY and CDR2 SVGAGI come from the germline V gene. V dropped 2 bases and J dropped 5 bases, with 9 bases sitting between them.

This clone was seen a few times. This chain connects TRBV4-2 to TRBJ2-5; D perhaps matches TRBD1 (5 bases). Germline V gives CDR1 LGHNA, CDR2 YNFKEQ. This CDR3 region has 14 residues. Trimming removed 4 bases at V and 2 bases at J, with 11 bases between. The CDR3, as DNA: TGTGCCAGCAGCCCAGACACAGGACAAGAGACCCAGTACTTC. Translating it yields CASSPDTGQETQYF.

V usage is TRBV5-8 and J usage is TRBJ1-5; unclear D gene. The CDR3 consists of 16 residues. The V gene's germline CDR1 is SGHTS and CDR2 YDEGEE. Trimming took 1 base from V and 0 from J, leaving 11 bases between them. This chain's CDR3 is CASSLYEAHSNQPQHF. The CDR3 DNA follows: TGTGCCAGCAGCTTGTATGAGGCCCATAGCAATCAGCCCCAGCATTTT.

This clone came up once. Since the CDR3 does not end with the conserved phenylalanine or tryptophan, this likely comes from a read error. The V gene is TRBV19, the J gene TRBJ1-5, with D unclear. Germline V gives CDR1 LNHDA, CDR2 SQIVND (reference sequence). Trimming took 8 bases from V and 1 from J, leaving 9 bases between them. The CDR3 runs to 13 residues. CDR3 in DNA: TGTGCCAGTGCCCGACAAAGCAATCAGCCCCAGCATGTT. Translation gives CASARQSNQPQHV.

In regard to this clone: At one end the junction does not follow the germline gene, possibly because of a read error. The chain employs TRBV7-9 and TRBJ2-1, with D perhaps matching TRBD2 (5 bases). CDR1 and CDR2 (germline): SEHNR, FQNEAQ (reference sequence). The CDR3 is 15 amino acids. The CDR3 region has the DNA TGTGCCAGCAGCCTAGCCCCGTCCGCCTACAATGAGCAGTTCTTC. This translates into CASSLAPSAYNEQFF.

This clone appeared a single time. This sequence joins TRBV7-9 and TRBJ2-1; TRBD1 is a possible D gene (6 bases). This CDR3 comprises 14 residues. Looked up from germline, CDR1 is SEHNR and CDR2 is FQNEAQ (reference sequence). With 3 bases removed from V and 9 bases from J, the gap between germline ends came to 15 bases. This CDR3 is CASSFDRFKGEQFF. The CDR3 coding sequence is TGTGCCAGCAGCTTCGACAGGTTTAAAGGTGAGCAGTTCTTC.

Here the CDR3 DNA reads TGTGCCACCAGCGGGGACTCCGATACGCAGTATTTT. This gives the protein CATSGDSDTQYF. The chain employs TRBV15 and TRBJ2-3, with D perhaps matching TRBD2 (6 bases). V was cut by 5 bases and J by 6 bases, with 9 bases left in between. The CDR3 consists of 12 residues. Germline-derived CDR1 and CDR2 are LNHNV and YYDKDF (reference sequence).

The CDR3: CASSLQGGYGYTF. Here the CDR3 DNA reads TGTGCCAGCTCACTTCAGGGAGGCTATGGCTACACCTTC. The J gene is TRBJ1-2, the V gene TRBV18; a weak D match, TRBD1 (5 bases). V dropped 4 bases and J dropped 4 bases, with 10 bases sitting between them. The CDR3 consists of 13 residues. Germline loops: CDR1 KGHSH, CDR2 LQKENI. The full variable domain, completed using reference TRBV18 and TRBJ1-2, is NAGVMQNPRHLVRRRGQEARLRCSPMKGHSHVYWYRQLPEEGLKFMVYLQKENIIDESGMPKERFSAEFPKEGPSILRIQQVVRGDSAAYFCASSLQGGYGYTFGSGTRLTVV.

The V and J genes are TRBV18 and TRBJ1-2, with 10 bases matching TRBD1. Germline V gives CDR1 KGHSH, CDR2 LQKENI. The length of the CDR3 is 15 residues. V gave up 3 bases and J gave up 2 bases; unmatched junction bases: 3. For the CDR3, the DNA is TGTGCCAGCTCACCCCCGGGACAGGGGAACTATGGCTACACCTTC. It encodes CASSPPGQGNYGYTF.

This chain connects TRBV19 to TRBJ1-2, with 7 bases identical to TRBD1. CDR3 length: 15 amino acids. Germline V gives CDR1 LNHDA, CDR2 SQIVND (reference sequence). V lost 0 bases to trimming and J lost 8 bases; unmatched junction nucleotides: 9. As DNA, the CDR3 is TGTGCCAGTAGTATAGATCGCGAGGGGGCGAGAGGCTACACCTTC. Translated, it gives CASSIDREGARGYTF.

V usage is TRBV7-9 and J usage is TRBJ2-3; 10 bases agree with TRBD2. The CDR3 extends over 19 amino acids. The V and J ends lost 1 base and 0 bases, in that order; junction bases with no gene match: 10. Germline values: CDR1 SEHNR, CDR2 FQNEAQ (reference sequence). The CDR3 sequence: CASSLVFGLAAPSTDTQYF. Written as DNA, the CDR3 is TGTGCCAGCAGCTTAGTTTTCGGACTAGCGGCACCTAGCACAGATACGCAGTATTTT.

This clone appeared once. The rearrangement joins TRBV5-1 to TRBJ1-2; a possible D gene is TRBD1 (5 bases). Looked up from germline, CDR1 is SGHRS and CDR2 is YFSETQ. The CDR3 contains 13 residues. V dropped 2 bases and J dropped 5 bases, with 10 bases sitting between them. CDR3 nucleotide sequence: TGCGCCAGCAGCTTCGACAGTTGGTATGGCTACACCTTC. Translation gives CASSFDSWYGYTF. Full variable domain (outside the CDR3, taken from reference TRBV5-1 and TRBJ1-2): KAGVTQTPRYLIKTRGQQVTLSCSPISGHRSVSWYQQTPGQGLQFLFEYFSETQRNKGNFPGRFSGRQFSNSRSEMNVSTLELGDSALYLCASSFDSWYGYTFGSGTRLTVV.

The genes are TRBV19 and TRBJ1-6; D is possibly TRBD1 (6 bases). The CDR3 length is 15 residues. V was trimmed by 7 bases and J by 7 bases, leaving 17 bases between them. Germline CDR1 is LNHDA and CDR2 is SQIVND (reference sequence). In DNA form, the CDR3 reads TGTGCCAGTACCACTCAACAGGGTACCAATTCACCCCTCCACTTT. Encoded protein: CASTTQQGTNSPLHF. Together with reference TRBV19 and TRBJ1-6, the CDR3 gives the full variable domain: DGGITQSPKYLFRKEGQNVTLSCEQNLNHDAMYWYRQDPGQGLRLIYYSQIVNDFQKGDIAEGYSVSREKKESFPLTVTSAQKNPTAFYLCASTTQQGTNSPLHFGNGTRLTVT.

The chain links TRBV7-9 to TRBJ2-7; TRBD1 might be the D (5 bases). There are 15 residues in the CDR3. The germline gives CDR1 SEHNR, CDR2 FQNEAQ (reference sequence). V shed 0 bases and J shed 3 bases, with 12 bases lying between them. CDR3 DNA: TGTGCCAGCAGCTTAGCCTTAGCAGGGTTCTACGAGCAGTACTTC. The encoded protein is CASSLALAGFYEQYF.

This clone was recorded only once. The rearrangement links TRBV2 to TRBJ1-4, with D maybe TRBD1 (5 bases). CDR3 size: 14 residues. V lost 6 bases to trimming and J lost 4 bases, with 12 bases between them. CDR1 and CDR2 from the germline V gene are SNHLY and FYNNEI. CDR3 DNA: TGTGCCAGCAGAGGGGCGCTTATTAATGAAAAACTGTTTTTT. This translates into CASRGALINEKLFF. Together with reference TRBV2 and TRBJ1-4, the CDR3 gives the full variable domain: EPEVTQTPSHQVTQMGQEVILRCVPISNHLYFYWYRQILGQKVEFLVSFYNNEISEKSEIFDDQFSVERPDGSNFTLKIRSTKLEDSAMYFCASRGALINEKLFFGSGTQLSVL.

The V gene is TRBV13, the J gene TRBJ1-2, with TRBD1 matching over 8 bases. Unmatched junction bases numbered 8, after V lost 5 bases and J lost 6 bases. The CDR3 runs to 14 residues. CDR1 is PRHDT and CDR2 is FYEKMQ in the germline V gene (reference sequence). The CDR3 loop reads CASSDRTGWNGYTF. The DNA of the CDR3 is TGTGCCAGCAGCGACAGGACAGGGTGGAATGGCTACACCTTC.

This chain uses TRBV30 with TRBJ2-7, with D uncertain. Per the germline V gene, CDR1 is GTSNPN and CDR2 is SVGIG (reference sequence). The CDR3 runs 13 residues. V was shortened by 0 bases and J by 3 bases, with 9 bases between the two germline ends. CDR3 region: CAWSVNPYYEQYF. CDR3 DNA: TGTGCCTGGAGTGTAAATCCTTACTACGAGCAGTACTTC.

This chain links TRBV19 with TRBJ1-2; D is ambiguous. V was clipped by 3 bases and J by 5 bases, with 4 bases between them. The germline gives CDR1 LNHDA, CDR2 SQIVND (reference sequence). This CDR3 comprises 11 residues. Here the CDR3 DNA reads TGTGCCAGTAGTATTCATTATGGCTACACCTTC. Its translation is CASSIHYGYTF.

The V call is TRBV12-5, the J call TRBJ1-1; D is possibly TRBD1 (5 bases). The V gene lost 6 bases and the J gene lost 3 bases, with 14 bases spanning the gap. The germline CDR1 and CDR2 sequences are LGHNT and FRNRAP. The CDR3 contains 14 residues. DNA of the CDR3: TGTGCTAGTGGGTCGGGGGGGTTGGACACTGAAGCTTTCTTT. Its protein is CASGSGGLDTEAFF.

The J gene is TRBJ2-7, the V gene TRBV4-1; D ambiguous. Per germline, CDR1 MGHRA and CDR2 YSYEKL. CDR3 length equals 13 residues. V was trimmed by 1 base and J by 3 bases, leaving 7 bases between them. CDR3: CASSQGVDYEQYF. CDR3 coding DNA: TGCGCCAGCAGCCAAGGCGTCGACTACGAGCAGTACTTC.

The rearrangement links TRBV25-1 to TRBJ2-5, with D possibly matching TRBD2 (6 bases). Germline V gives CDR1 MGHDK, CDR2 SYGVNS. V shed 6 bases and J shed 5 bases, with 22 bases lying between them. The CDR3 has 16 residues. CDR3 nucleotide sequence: TGTGCCAGCAGACCAGCTGGGGGGAGGACTGGGGAGACCCAGTACTTC. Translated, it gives CASRPAGGRTGETQYF.

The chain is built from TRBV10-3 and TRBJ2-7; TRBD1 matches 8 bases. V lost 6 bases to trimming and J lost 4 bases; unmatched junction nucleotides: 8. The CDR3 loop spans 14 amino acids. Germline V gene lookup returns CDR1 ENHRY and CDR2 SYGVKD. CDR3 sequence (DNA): TGTGCCATCAGATTCCGGGACAGGACATACGAGCAGTACTTC. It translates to CAIRFRDRTYEQYF.

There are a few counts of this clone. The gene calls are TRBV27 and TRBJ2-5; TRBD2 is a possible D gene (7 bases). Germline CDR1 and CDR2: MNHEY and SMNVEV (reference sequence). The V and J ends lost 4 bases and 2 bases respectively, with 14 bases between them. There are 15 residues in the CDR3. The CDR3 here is CASSSSGGAQETQYF. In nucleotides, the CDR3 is TGTGCCAGCAGTTCCTCTGGGGGGGCGCAAGAGACCCAGTACTTC.

This CDR3 is CASSQRTGLGGKETQYF. The CDR3 DNA reads TGTGCCAGCAGCCAACGGACAGGGCTCGGGGGGAAGGAGACCCAGTACTTC. V and J are TRBV9 and TRBJ2-5; the D gene is possibly TRBD1 (8 bases). The CDR3 is 17 residues long. In germline, CDR1 is SGDLS, CDR2 YYNGEE. The V gene lost 4 bases and the J gene lost 5 bases, with 24 bases spanning the gap. Combining the CDR3 with reference TRBV9 and TRBJ2-5 gives the whole variable domain DSGVTQTPKHLITATGQRVTLRCSPRSGDLSVYWYQQSLDQGLQFLIQYYNGEERAKGNILERFSAQQFPDLHSELNLSSLELGDSALYFCASSQRTGLGGKETQYFGPGTRLLVL.

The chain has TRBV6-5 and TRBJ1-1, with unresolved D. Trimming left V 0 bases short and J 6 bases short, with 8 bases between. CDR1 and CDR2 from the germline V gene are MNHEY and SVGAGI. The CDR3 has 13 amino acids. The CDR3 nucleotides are TGTGCCAGCAGTTACTCGAGTAGCGCTGAAGCTTTCTTT. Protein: CASSYSSSAEAFF.

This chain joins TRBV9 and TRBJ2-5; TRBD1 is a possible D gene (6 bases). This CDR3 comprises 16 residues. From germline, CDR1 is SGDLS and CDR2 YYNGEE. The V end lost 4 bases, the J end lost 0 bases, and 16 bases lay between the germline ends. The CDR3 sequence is CASSRGQSVYQETQYF. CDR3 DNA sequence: TGTGCCAGCAGCCGAGGACAGAGTGTGTACCAAGAGACCCAGTACTTC.